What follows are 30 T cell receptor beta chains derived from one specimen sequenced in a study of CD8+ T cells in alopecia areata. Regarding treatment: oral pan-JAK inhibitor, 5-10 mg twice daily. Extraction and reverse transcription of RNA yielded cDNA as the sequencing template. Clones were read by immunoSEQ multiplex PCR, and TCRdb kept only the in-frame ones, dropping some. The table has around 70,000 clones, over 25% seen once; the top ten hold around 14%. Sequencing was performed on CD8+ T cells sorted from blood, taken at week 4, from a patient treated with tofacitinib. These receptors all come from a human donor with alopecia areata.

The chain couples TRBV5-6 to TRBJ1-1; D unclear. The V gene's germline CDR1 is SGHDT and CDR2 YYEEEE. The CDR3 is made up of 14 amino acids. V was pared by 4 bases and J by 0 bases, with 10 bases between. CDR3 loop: CASSRGVMNTEAFF. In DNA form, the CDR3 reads TGTGCCAGCAGCCGCGGCGTAATGAACACTGAAGCTTTCTTT.

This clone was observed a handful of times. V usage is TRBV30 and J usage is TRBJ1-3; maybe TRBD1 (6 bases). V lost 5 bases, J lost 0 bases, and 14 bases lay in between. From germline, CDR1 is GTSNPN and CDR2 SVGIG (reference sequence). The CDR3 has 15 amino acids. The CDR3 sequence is CAWHKTGSSGNTIYF. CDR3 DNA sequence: TGTGCCTGGCATAAGACAGGTAGCTCTGGAAACACCATATATTTT.

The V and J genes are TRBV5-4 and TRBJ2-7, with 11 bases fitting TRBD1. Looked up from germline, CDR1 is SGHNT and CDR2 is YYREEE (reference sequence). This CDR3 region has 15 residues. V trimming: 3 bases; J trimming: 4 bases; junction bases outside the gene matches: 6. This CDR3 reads CASSYGTGGGYEQYF. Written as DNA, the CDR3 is TGTGCCAGCAGCTACGGGACAGGGGGGGGTTACGAGCAGTACTTC.

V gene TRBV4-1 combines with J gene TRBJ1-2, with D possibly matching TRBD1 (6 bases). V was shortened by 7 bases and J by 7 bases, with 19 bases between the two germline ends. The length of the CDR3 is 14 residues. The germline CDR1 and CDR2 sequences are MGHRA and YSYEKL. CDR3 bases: TGCGCCAGCAAATCGTCAATAGGGGGTGGTGGCTACACCTTC. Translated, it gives CASKSSIGGGGYTF.

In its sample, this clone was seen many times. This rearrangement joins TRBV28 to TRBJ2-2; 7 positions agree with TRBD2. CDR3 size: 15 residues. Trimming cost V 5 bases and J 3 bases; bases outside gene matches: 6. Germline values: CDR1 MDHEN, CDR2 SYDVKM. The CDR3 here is CASSPSGIYTGELFF. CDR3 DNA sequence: TGTGCCAGCAGTCCAAGCGGGATTTACACCGGGGAGCTGTTTTTT. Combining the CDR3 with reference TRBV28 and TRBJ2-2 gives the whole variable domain DVKVTQSSRYLVKRTGEKVFLECVQDMDHENMFWYRQDPGLGLRLIYFSYDVKMKEKGDIPEGYSVSREKKERFSLILESASTNQTSMYLCASSPSGIYTGELFFGEGSRLTVL.

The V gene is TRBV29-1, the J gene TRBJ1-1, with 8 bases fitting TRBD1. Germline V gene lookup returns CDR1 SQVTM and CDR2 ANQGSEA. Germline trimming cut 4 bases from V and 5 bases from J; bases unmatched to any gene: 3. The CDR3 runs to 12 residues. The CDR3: CSVGHRGTEAFF. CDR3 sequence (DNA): TGCAGCGTTGGCCACAGGGGGACTGAAGCTTTCTTT.

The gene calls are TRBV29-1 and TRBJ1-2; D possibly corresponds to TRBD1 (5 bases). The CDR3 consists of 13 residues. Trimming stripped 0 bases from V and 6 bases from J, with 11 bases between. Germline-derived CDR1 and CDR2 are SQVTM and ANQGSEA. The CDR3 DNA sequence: TGCAGCGTTGAAGACGGGGGTGTAAATGGCTACACCTTC. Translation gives CSVEDGGVNGYTF.

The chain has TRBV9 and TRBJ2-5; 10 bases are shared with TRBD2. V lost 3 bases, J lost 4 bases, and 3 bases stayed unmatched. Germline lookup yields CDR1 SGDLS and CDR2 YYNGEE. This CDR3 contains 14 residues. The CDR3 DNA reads TGTGCCAGCAGCGCCCGACTAGCGGGAGAGACCCAGTACTTC. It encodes CASSARLAGETQYF.

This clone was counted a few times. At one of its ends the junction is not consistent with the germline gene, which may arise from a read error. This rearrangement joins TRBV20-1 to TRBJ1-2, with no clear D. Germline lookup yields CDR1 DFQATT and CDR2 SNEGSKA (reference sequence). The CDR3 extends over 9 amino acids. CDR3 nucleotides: TGCAGTGCTAGATCCCCAGGTGCCTTC. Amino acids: CSARSPGAF.

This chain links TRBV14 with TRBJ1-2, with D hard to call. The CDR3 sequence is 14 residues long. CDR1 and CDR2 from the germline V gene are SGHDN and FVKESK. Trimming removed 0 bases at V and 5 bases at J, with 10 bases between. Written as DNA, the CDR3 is TGTGCCAGCAGCCAAGATTATTCAGATTATGGCTACACCTTC. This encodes CASSQDYSDYGYTF.

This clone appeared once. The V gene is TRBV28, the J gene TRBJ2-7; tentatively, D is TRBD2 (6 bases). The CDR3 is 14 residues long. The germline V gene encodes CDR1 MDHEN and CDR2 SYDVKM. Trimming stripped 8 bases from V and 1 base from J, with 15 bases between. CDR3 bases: TGTGCCAGCCGAAGGGCGGGACCTTCCTACGAGCAGTACTTC. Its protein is CASRRAGPSYEQYF. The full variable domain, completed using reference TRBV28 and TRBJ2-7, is DVKVTQSSRYLVKRTGEKVFLECVQDMDHENMFWYRQDPGLGLRLIYFSYDVKMKEKGDIPEGYSVSREKKERFSLILESASTNQTSMYLCASRRAGPSYEQYFGPGTRLTVT.

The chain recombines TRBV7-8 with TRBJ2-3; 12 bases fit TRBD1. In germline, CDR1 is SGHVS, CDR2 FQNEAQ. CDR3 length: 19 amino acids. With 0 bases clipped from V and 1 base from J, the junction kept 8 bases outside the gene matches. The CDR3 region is CASSLALGQGAPGTDTQYF. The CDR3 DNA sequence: TGTGCCAGCAGCTTAGCGTTGGGACAGGGGGCGCCGGGCACAGATACGCAGTATTTT. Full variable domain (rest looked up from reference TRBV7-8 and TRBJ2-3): GAGVSQSPRYKVAKRGQDVALRCDPISGHVSLFWYQQALGQGPEFLTYFQNEAQLDKSGLPSDRFFAERPEGSVSTLKIQRTQQEDSAVYLCASSLALGQGAPGTDTQYFGPGTRLTVL.

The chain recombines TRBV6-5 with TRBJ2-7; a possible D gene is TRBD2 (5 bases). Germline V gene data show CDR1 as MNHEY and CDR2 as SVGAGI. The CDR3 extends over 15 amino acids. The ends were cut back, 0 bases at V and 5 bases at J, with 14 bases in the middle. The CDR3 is CASSYSTSGGNEQYF. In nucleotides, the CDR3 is TGTGCCAGCAGTTACTCGACCTCCGGAGGTAACGAGCAGTACTTC.

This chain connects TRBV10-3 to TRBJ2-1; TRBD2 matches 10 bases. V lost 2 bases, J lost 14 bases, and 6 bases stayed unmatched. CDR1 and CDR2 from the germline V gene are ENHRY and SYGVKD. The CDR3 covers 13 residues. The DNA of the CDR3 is TGTGCCATCAGTGAGAAGCGGGAGGGCCCAGAGTTCTTC. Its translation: CAISEKREGPEFF.

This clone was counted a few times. The CDR3: CSVEPSQTNTGELFF. CDR3 coding DNA: TGCAGCGTTGAGCCCAGCCAGACGAACACCGGGGAGCTGTTTTTT. The gene calls are TRBV29-1 and TRBJ2-2; D is undetermined. This CDR3 comprises 15 residues. Trimming cost V 3 bases and J 0 bases, with 11 bases left between them. CDR1 and CDR2 (germline): SQVTM, ANQGSEA.

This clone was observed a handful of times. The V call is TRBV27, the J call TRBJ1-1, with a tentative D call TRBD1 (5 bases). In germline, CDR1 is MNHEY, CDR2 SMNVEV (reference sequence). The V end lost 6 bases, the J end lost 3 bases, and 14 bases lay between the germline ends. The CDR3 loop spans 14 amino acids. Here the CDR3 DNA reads TGTGCCAGCAGCGAACGCGGGGGATACACTGAAGCTTTCTTT. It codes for CASSERGGYTEAFF.

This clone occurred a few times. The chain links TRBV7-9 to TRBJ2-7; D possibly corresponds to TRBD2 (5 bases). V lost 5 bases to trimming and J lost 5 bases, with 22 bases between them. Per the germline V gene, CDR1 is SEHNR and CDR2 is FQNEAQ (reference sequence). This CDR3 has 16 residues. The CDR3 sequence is CASSPPLLDPKDEQYF. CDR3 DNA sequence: TGTGCCAGCAGCCCTCCACTACTAGACCCCAAGGACGAGCAGTACTTC. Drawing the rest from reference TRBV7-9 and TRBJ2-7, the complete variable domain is DTGVSQNPRHKITKRGQNVTFRCDPISEHNRLYWYRQTLGQGPEFLTYFQNEAQLEKSRLLSDRFSAERPKGSFSTLEIQRTEQGDSAMYLCASSPPLLDPKDEQYFGPGTRLTVT.

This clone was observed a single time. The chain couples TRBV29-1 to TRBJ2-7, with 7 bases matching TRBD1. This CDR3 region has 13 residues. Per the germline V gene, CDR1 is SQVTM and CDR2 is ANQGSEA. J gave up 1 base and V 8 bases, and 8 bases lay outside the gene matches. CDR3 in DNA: TGCAGCCCACGTACGGGACAGTCCTACGAGCAGTACTTC. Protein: CSPRTGQSYEQYF.

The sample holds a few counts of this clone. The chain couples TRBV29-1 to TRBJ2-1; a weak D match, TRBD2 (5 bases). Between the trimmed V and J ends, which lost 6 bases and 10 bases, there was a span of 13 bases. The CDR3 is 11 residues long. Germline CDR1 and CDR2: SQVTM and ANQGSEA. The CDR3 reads CSVPKAGEQFF. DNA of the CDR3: TGCAGCGTCCCAAAGGCGGGCGAGCAGTTCTTC.

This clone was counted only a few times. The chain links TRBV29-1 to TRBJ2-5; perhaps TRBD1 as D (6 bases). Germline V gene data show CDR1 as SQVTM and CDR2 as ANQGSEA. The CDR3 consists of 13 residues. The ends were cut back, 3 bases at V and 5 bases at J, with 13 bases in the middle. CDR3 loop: CSVDGGPFETQYF. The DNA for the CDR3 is TGCAGCGTTGATGGGGGCCCCTTTGAGACCCAGTACTTC.

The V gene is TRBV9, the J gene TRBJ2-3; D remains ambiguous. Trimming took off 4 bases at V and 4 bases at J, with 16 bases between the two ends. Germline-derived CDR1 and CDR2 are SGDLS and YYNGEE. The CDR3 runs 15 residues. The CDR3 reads CASSPLLISADTQYF. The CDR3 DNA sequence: TGTGCCAGCAGCCCGCTACTTATCTCGGCAGATACGCAGTATTTT.

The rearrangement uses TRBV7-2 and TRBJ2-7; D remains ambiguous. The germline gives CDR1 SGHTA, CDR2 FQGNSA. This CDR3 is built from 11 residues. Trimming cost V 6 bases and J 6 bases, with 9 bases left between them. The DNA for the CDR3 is TGTGCCAGCAGTGCGAACGGCGAGCAGTACTTC. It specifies CASSANGEQYF.

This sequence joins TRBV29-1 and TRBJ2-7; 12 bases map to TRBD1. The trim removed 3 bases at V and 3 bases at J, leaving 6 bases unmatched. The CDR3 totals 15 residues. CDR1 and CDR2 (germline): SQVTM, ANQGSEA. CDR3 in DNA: TGCAGCGTTGATCAAAGGGACAGGGGGCTCTACGAGCAGTACTTC. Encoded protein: CSVDQRDRGLYEQYF.

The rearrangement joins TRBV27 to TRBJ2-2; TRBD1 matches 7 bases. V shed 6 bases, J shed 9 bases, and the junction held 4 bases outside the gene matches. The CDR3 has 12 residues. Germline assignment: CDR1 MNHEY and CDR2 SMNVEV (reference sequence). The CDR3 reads CASREQGWELFF. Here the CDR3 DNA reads TGTGCCAGCAGAGAACAGGGGTGGGAGCTGTTTTTT.

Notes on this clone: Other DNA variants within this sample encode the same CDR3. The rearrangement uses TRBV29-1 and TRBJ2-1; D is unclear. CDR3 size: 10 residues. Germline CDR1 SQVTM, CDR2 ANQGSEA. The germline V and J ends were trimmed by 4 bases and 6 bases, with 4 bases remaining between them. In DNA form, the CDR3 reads TGCAGCGTTGTTTCCAATGAGCAGTTCTTC. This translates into CSVVSNEQFF.

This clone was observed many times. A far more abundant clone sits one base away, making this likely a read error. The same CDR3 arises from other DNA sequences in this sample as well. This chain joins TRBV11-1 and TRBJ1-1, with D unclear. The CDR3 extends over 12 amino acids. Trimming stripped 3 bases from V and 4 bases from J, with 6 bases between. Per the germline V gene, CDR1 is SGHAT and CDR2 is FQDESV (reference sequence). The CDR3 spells CASSFGTTEAFF. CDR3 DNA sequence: TGTGCCAGCAGCTTCGGAACCACTGAAGCTTTCTTT.

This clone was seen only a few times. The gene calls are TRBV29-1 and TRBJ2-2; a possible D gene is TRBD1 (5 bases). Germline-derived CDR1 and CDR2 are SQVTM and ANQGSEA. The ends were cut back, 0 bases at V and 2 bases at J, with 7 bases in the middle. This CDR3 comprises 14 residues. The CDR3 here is CSVEEGENTGELFF. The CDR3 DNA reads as TGCAGCGTTGAAGAAGGGGAAAACACCGGGGAGCTGTTTTTT.

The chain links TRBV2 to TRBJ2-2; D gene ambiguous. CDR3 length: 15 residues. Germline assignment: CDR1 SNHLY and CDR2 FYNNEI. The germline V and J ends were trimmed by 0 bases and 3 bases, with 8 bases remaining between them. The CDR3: CASSEAQIYTGELFF. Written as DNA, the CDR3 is TGTGCCAGCAGTGAAGCGCAGATCTACACCGGGGAGCTGTTTTTT.

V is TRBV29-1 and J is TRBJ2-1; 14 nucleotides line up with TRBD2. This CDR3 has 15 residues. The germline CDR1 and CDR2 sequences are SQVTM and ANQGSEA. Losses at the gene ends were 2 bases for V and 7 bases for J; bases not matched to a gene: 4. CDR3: CSVETTSGRGNEQFF. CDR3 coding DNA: TGCAGCGTTGAAACGACTAGCGGGAGGGGTAATGAGCAGTTCTTC.

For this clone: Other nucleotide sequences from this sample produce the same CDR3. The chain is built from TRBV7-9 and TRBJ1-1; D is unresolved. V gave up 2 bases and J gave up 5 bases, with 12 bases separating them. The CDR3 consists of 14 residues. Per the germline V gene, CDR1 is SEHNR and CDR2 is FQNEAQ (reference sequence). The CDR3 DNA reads TGTGCCAGCAGCTTAAAGGTGGAGGGAACTGAAGCTTTCTTT. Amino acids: CASSLKVEGTEAFF.